Below, 30 T cell receptor beta chains from the same sample are listed, as sequenced in a study of blood T cell repertoires in COVID-19. The table came from immunoSEQ multiplex PCR; TCRdb's copy has only in-frame clones and leaves some out. The table lists 150,000 to 200,000 clones, roughly 89% of them singletons. The source material was peripheral blood. Receptors were obtained from a human donor in a cohort sampled during active COVID-19.

This clone was detected once. The V gene is TRBV5-1, the J gene TRBJ2-5, with 8 bases that match TRBD2. Germline loops: CDR1 SGHRS, CDR2 YFSETQ. The trim removed 2 bases at V and 3 bases at J, leaving 9 bases unmatched. The CDR3 is 16 residues long. CDR3 in amino acids: CASSFRSGGIKETQYF. CDR3 DNA: TGCGCCAGCAGCTTTCGGTCGGGGGGGATAAAAGAGACCCAGTACTTC. Supplemented by reference TRBV5-1 and TRBJ2-5, the full variable domain reads KAGVTQTPRYLIKTRGQQVTLSCSPISGHRSVSWYQQTPGQGLQFLFEYFSETQRNKGNFPGRFSGRQFSNSRSEMNVSTLELGDSALYLCASSFRSGGIKETQYFGPGTRLLVL.

The chain recombines TRBV2 with TRBJ2-5; TRBD1 might be the D (5 bases). Trimming pared 6 bases from V and 9 bases from J, leaving 14 bases between. The CDR3 has 12 amino acids. Germline assignment: CDR1 SNHLY and CDR2 FYNNEI. CDR3 DNA: TGTGCCAGCAGGCTCCCGGACACGCCCCAGTACTTC. This translates into CASRLPDTPQYF.

In DNA form, the CDR3 reads TGTGCCAGCAGTGGGGGCCCTGGGGCCAACGTCCTGACTTTC. Protein: CASSGGPGANVLTF. The chain uses TRBV25-1 and TRBJ2-6, with D tentatively TRBD1 (5 bases). The germline V gene has CDR1 MGHDK and CDR2 SYGVNS. Between the trimmed V and J ends, which lost 4 bases and 2 bases, there was a span of 6 bases. The CDR3 extends over 14 amino acids. Together with reference TRBV25-1 and TRBJ2-6, the CDR3 gives the full variable domain: EADIYQTPRYLVIGTGKKITLECSQTMGHDKMYWYQQDPGMELHLIHYSYGVNSTEKGDLSSESTVSRIRTEHFPLTLESARPSHTSQYLCASSGGPGANVLTFGAGSRLTVL.

The rearrangement joins TRBV5-1 to TRBJ2-3; D gene unclear. CDR3 length: 14 residues. In germline, CDR1 is SGHRS, CDR2 YFSETQ. V gave up 4 bases and J gave up 1 base, with 10 bases separating them. DNA of the CDR3: TGCGCCAGCAGCCCCCGGGTTGGCACAGATACGCAGTATTTT. It is translated as CASSPRVGTDTQYF.

The chain uses TRBV6-2 or TRBV6-3 and TRBJ2-5; 12 bases map to TRBD2. V shed 2 bases and J 2 bases; nucleotides not matched to a gene: 3. Germline assignment: CDR1 MNHEY and CDR2 SVGEGT. This CDR3 comprises 16 residues. CDR3 in amino acids: CASSYPGTSGQETQYF. The CDR3 coding sequence is TGTGCCAGCAGTTACCCCGGGACTAGCGGGCAAGAGACCCAGTACTTC.

This clone has more than one count but fewer than ten. The chain carries TRBV28 and TRBJ2-7; 8 bases line up with TRBD1. Germline loops: CDR1 MDHEN, CDR2 SYDVKM. V was pared by 9 bases and J by 3 bases, with 1 base of the junction left unmatched. The CDR3 sequence is 11 residues long. The CDR3 DNA sequence: TGTGCCAGTGGGACAGGCTACGAGCAGTACTTC. Translation gives CASGTGYEQYF.

The CDR3 coding sequence is TGTGCCAGCAGGTCGACAGGAGCCGGCGGCTACACCTTC. Translating it yields CASRSTGAGGYTF. The chain employs TRBV6-5 and TRBJ1-2, with a weak D call TRBD1 (6 bases). V lost 6 bases and J 8 bases, leaving 16 bases between the germline ends. Germline CDR1 reads MNHEY; CDR2 reads SVGAGI. The CDR3 runs 13 residues.

The chain carries TRBV29-1 and TRBJ2-7; D uncertain. Per the germline V gene, CDR1 is SQVTM and CDR2 is ANQGSEA. The CDR3 runs 14 residues. Deletions cut 4 bases from V and 0 bases from J, with 13 bases between. This CDR3 is CSVVALGSSYEQYF. In DNA, the CDR3 is TGCAGCGTTGTTGCGCTTGGTAGCTCCTACGAGCAGTACTTC.

This clone has only a few counts. V and J are TRBV7-9 and TRBJ1-4; D ambiguous. The germline V gene encodes CDR1 SEHNR and CDR2 FQNEAQ (reference sequence). V was pared by 1 base and J by 4 bases, with 7 bases between. CDR3 size: 14 residues. The CDR3 loop reads CASSLGSSNEKLFF. CDR3 nucleotide sequence: TGTGCCAGCAGCTTAGGGAGCAGTAATGAAAAACTGTTTTTT.

This clone was seen ten or more times. The CDR3 spells CASSYRDRAHEQYF. CDR3 coding DNA: TGTGCCAGCAGCTACCGGGACAGGGCCCACGAGCAGTACTTC. The chain joins TRBV7-9 to TRBJ2-7, with TRBD1 matching over 9 bases. CDR1 is SEHNR, CDR2 FQNEAQ, per germline (reference sequence). The CDR3 consists of 14 residues. J gave up 5 bases and V 4 bases, and 6 bases lay outside the gene matches.

This chain connects TRBV7-9 to TRBJ2-4, with 12 bases matching TRBD2. The junction had 2 bases not matched to a gene; V was cut back by 3 bases and J by 11 bases. Germline values: CDR1 SEHNR, CDR2 FQNEAQ (reference sequence). The CDR3 runs to 13 residues. CDR3 nucleotide sequence: TGTGCCAGCAGCTTCCTAGCGGGAGGGCTTCAGTACTTC. Translating it yields CASSFLAGGLQYF.

The V call is TRBV28, the J call TRBJ2-5; TRBD1 matches at 7 bases. J lost 2 bases, V lost 8 bases, and 8 bases had no gene match. This CDR3 has 14 residues. CDR1 is MDHEN and CDR2 is SYDVKM in the germline V gene. The CDR3: CASRPGGQQETQYF. DNA of the CDR3: TGTGCCAGCCGACCTGGGGGACAGCAAGAGACCCAGTACTTC.

V usage is TRBV30 and J usage is TRBJ1-1; 7 nucleotides align to TRBD1. Trimming at V came to 1 base and at J to 7 bases, leaving 9 bases not matched to a gene. The CDR3 loop spans 14 amino acids. Germline V CDR1 and CDR2: GTSNPN, SVGIG (reference sequence). DNA for the CDR3: TGTGCCTGGAGTGAAGGAAGGGGGCAAGATGAAGCTTTCTTT. Translated, it gives CAWSEGRGQDEAFF.

The chain uses TRBV27 and TRBJ2-7, with 10 bases matching TRBD2. Germline V gene sequence: CDR1 MNHEY, CDR2 SMNVEV (reference sequence). The CDR3 spans 15 residues. V lost 3 bases, J lost 4 bases, and 6 bases stayed unmatched. The CDR3 sequence is CASSFTASGSYEQYF. The CDR3 bases are TGTGCCAGCAGTTTTACCGCTAGCGGGAGTTACGAGCAGTACTTC.

The sample holds one count of this clone. V gene TRBV28 combines with J gene TRBJ2-7, with D perhaps TRBD2 (5 bases). CDR3 length: 13 residues. V was trimmed by 7 bases and J by 2 bases, leaving 12 bases between them. Germline V gene lookup returns CDR1 MDHEN and CDR2 SYDVKM. CDR3 amino acids: CASTPGITYEQYF. CDR3 nucleotides: TGTGCCAGCACCCCGGGGATCACCTACGAGCAGTACTTC.

The CDR3 reads CASSLDWGGGLTYEQYF. CDR3 DNA: TGTGCCAGCAGCTTAGATTGGGGCGGGGGACTCACCTACGAGCAGTACTTC. The V gene is TRBV11-2, the J gene TRBJ2-7, with 7 bases that match TRBD2. Germline CDR1 SGHAT, CDR2 FQNNGV. V trimming: 0 bases; J trimming: 2 bases; junction bases outside the gene matches: 10. The CDR3 consists of 17 residues.

The gene calls are TRBV5-1 and TRBJ2-2, with 10 bases identical to TRBD2. CDR1 and CDR2 (germline): SGHRS, YFSETQ. This CDR3 contains 14 residues. V lost 5 bases to trimming and J lost 7 bases; unmatched junction nucleotides: 5. The CDR3 protein is CASSSGRFVGELFF. Here the CDR3 DNA reads TGCGCCAGCAGTAGCGGGAGGTTTGTCGGGGAGCTGTTTTTT.

The V gene is TRBV4-1, the J gene TRBJ2-1; TRBD2 is a possible D gene (5 bases). V gave up 3 bases and J gave up 3 bases, with 12 bases separating them. Germline V gene sequence: CDR1 MGHRA, CDR2 YSYEKL. The CDR3 has 15 residues. The CDR3: CASSQGDLDYNEQFF. CDR3 nucleotides: TGCGCCAGCAGCCAGGGAGACCTAGACTACAATGAGCAGTTCTTC.

This chain links TRBV18 with TRBJ2-1; the match to TRBD1 covers 8 bases. CDR3 length equals 16 residues. Germline loops: CDR1 KGHSH, CDR2 LQKENI. V shed 0 bases and J 9 bases; nucleotides not matched to a gene: 10. The CDR3 coding sequence is TGTGCCAGCTCACCACCGGGCAGGGGGCGTGAGGGTGAGCAGTTCTTC. This sequence encodes CASSPPGRGREGEQFF.

V and J are TRBV30 and TRBJ1-1, with 7 bases aligning to TRBD1. Per germline, CDR1 GTSNPN and CDR2 SVGIG (reference sequence). V trimming: 5 bases; J trimming: 1 base; junction bases outside the gene matches: 1. CDR3 length: 12 amino acids. Here the CDR3 DNA reads TGTGCCTGGGGACAGGAGAACACTGAAGCTTTCTTT. It codes for CAWGQENTEAFF.

The chain recombines TRBV6-5 with TRBJ2-7; D perhaps matches TRBD2 (6 bases). V was pared by 8 bases and J by 2 bases, with 19 bases between. The CDR3 spans 15 residues. CDR1 and CDR2 (germline): MNHEY, SVGAGI. In DNA form, the CDR3 reads TGTGCCAGCGCCGGACTAACGGACGGGCCCTACGAGCAGTACTTC. Its protein product is CASAGLTDGPYEQYF.

The chain carries TRBV2 and TRBJ2-3, with 9 nucleotides matching TRBD1. Germline assignment: CDR1 SNHLY and CDR2 FYNNEI. Trimming removed 1 base from V and 5 bases from J; junction bases left unmatched: 4. CDR3 length: 15 residues. CDR3 amino acids: CASSEEGQGIDTQYF. CDR3 sequence (DNA): TGTGCCAGCAGTGAAGAGGGACAGGGTATAGATACGCAGTATTTT.

This chain uses TRBV5-8 with TRBJ2-7; D perhaps matches TRBD1 (5 bases). The germline V and J ends were trimmed by 0 bases and 0 bases, with 13 bases remaining between them. Germline V gene sequence: CDR1 SGHTS, CDR2 YDEGEE. The CDR3 is 16 amino acids. The CDR3 nucleotides read TGTGCCAGCAGCTTGGAAGGACACCCAAGCTCCTACGAGCAGTACTTC. This sequence encodes CASSLEGHPSSYEQYF.

The chain carries TRBV28 and TRBJ2-7, with D maybe TRBD2 (6 bases). CDR3 size: 11 residues. Trimming shortened V by 6 bases and J by 4 bases, and 7 bases separated the two germline ends. Germline loops: CDR1 MDHEN, CDR2 SYDVKM. The CDR3 reads CASSRGYEQYF. CDR3 in DNA: TGTGCCAGCAGCCGGGGGTACGAGCAGTACTTC.

This chain uses TRBV11-2 with TRBJ2-2; 8 nucleotides match TRBD1. CDR3 size: 16 residues. CDR1 is SGHAT, CDR2 FQNNGV, per germline. V lost 5 bases and J lost 0; bases outside the gene matches: 5. The CDR3 DNA reads as TGTGCCAGCAGCCTAGGGGACAGGCCGAACACCGGGGAGCTGTTTTTT. Protein: CASSLGDRPNTGELFF.

The table lists this clone with a few counts. The chain combines TRBV4-1 with TRBJ2-7; the match to TRBD2 covers 8 bases. Germline-derived CDR1 and CDR2 are MGHRA and YSYEKL. With 1 base clipped from V and 3 bases from J, the junction kept 5 bases outside the gene matches. CDR3 size: 15 residues. CDR3 amino acids: CASSQAPSGFYEQYF. For the CDR3, the DNA is TGCGCCAGCAGCCAAGCTCCTAGCGGGTTCTACGAGCAGTACTTC.

V usage is TRBV30 and J usage is TRBJ2-1; D may be TRBD1 (6 bases). The CDR3 totals 15 residues. Deletions cut 3 bases from V and 2 bases from J, with 14 bases between. Germline CDR1 and CDR2: GTSNPN and SVGIG (reference sequence). CDR3 nucleotide sequence: TGTGCCTGGAGGGGTCTACAGGGTCCCTACAATGAGCAGTTCTTC. It translates to CAWRGLQGPYNEQFF.

The chain uses TRBV6-5 and TRBJ1-2; D is unresolved. Germline loops: CDR1 MNHEY, CDR2 SVGAGI. This CDR3 has 15 residues. With 4 bases removed from V and 2 bases from J, the gap between germline ends came to 14 bases. CDR3 in amino acids: CASSSQDPRNYGYTF. CDR3 bases: TGTGCCAGCAGTTCCCAAGACCCGAGGAACTATGGCTACACCTTC.

The chain is built from TRBV7-6 and TRBJ2-7, with 11 positions matching TRBD2. V lost 1 base and J lost 5; bases outside the gene matches: 4. The CDR3 is 15 amino acids. The germline V gene encodes CDR1 SGHVS and CDR2 FNYEAQ. CDR3 loop: CASSLGLAGGDEQYF. CDR3 nucleotide sequence: TGTGCCAGCAGCTTAGGCCTAGCGGGAGGAGACGAGCAGTACTTC.

Only one count was recorded for this clone. The CDR3 region has the DNA TGTGCCAGCTATGGGACAGCTGGAAACACCATATATTTT. It encodes CASYGTAGNTIYF. The chain joins TRBV12-3 or TRBV12-4 to TRBJ1-3, with TRBD1 identical over 7 bases. The CDR3 is 13 amino acids. With V trimmed by 8 bases and J by 2 bases, 3 bases remained unmatched.